These 7 T cell receptor beta chains were all obtained from the same sample, sequenced in a study of identical twins. A single record per CDR3 protein comes from TCRdb applying MiXCR to the 5' RACE reads. The sample carries hundreds of thousands of distinct CDR3 sequences, approximately 9% recorded once. The data also belong to a second study, concerning yellow fever vaccine responses in identical twins.

Sequencing was carried out using PBMCs. The receptors come from a woman between 18 and 29 years old in good health.

This clonotype has at least ten counts. The chain couples TRBV5-1 to TRBJ2-7; D is undetermined. Germline V lookup: CDR1 SGHRS, CDR2 YFSETQ. The CDR3 runs 14 residues. V was cut by 7 bases and J by 0 bases, with 14 bases left in between. This CDR3 reads CASAMGMDSYEQYF. The CDR3 DNA is TGCGCCAGCGCCATGGGAATGGACTCCTACGAGCAGTACTTC.

The chain joins TRBV19 to TRBJ1-5; D gene ambiguous. Germline V gives CDR1 LNHDA, CDR2 SQIVND (reference sequence). This CDR3 spans 15 amino acids. V lost 1 base, J lost 3 bases, and 10 bases lay in between. CDR3 protein: CASSIGTGTNQPQHF. For the CDR3, the DNA is TGTGCCAGTAGTATAGGTACGGGAACCAATCAGCCCCAGCATTTT. Filled out from reference TRBV19 and TRBJ1-5, the complete variable domain reads DGGITQSPKYLFRKEGQNVTLSCEQNLNHDAMYWYRQDPGQGLRLIYYSQIVNDFQKGDIAEGYSVSREKKESFPLTVTSAQKNPTAFYLCASSIGTGTNQPQHFGDGTRLSIL.

The table lists this clonotype with many counts. The rearrangement joins TRBV20-1 to TRBJ2-5; TRBD1 matches at 8 bases. Germline CDR1 DFQATT, CDR2 SNEGSKA (reference sequence). The J segment lost 5 bases and the V segment lost 3 bases, leaving 5 bases of the junction unmatched. This CDR3 contains 13 residues. The CDR3 coding sequence is TGCAGTGCTAGGCCTACAGGGGGGGAGACCCAGTACTTC. Its translation: CSARPTGGETQYF.

The chain recombines TRBV5-1 with TRBJ2-2; D possibly uses TRBD1 or TRBD2 (5 bases each). CDR1 SGHRS and CDR2 YFSETQ come from the germline V gene. The V gene lost 2 bases and the J gene lost 5 bases, with 10 bases spanning the gap. This CDR3 comprises 14 residues. In nucleotides, the CDR3 is TGCGCCAGCAGCTTACCGGGGCAGACCGGGGAGCTGTTTTTT. Its translation is CASSLPGQTGELFF.

The CDR3: CASSSRLSSTDTQYF. In DNA, the CDR3 is TGTGCCAGCAGCTCCAGACTATCTAGCACAGATACGCAGTATTTT. The genes are TRBV7-9 and TRBJ2-3; D possibly corresponds to TRBD2 (5 bases). CDR1 SEHNR and CDR2 FQNEAQ come from the germline V gene (reference sequence). V lost 4 bases and J lost 0, with 11 bases in between. CDR3 length: 15 amino acids.

This clonotype has a count of ten or more. An end of the junction does not agree with germline; a read error may underlie this. This chain links TRBV7-9 with TRBJ2-3; D remains ambiguous. The CDR3 runs 14 residues. Germline values: CDR1 SEHNR, CDR2 FQNEAQ (reference sequence). CDR3 sequence: CASSLGLGTDTQYF. Written as DNA, the CDR3 is TGCGCCAGCAGCTTGGGCTTGGGCACAGATACGCAGTATTTT.

The CDR3 bases are TGTGCCAGCAGTTCCCCCCGGGCTAGCGGGCGGCAAGAGACCCAGTACTTC. Translating gives CASSSPRASGRQETQYF. J is TRBJ2-5 and V is TRBV9; 8 nucleotides align to TRBD2. After removal of 5 bases from V and 2 bases from J, the junction contained 14 bases not matched to a gene. The CDR3 has 17 amino acids. The germline V gene has CDR1 SGDLS and CDR2 YYNGEE.